This T cell receptor (beta chain) was identified during a study of cytomegalovirus exposure and HLA in healthy donors. At the level of the study: Assignment to the Caucasian-associated ancestry cluster applied to 81% of the approximately 420 genotyped donors. Study-level findings and limits: An analysis that was carried out later associated some 17,000 TCR beta sequences with HLA alleles at 0.05 false discovery rate. One cluster of highly shared sequence variants probably arose as a sequencing artifact.

A multiplex PCR was run with 60 Vbeta primers and 13 Jbeta primers. Sequencing used immunoSEQ multiplex PCR; TCRdb keeps in-frame clones, though not all of them. Of about 140,000 clones listed, more than 60% were seen once; the top ten hold roughly 1.8%. Comment on this clone: Its antigen is unknown.

The TCR originated in a male donor in good health and CMV-seronegative. The specimen was PBMCs.

CDR3 sequence reads: CASSLSAGQSYYGYTF. CDR3 in DNA: TGTGCCAGCAGTTTATCTGCGGGGCAGTCTTACTATGGCTACACCTTC. The chain links TRBV27 to TRBJ1-2; TRBD1 might be the D (5 bases). Germline values: CDR1 MNHEY, CDR2 SMNVEV (reference sequence). The CDR3 runs to 16 residues. V shed 0 bases and J shed 3 bases, with 14 bases lying between them.